This passage covers 28 T cell receptor beta chains from one sample sequenced in a study of vaccination effects on CD4 cells after COVID-19. Cells that had been cultured for roughly eleven days were the source of isolated CD4+ T cells. Here immunoSEQ multiplex PCR was the method, and the copy in TCRdb shows in-frame clones only, minus some. Here the sample spans tens of thousands of clones, roughly 60% being singletons. These receptors have no identified antigens. The sequences come from CD4+ T cells from PBMCs cultured without peptide, collected before COVID-19 vaccination. These receptor sequences come from a human donor who received a COVID-19 vaccine.

V usage is TRBV20-1 and J usage is TRBJ1-5; tentative D call: TRBD1 (5 bases). The CDR3 loop spans 13 amino acids. The V and J ends lost 3 bases and 6 bases respectively, with 12 bases between them. Germline V gene lookup returns CDR1 DFQATT and CDR2 SNEGSKA (reference sequence). The chain's CDR3 is CSASQGVGQPQHF. CDR3 DNA: TGCAGTGCTAGTCAGGGTGTTGGTCAGCCCCAGCATTTT.

The chain joins TRBV7-9 to TRBJ2-1; 11 positions match TRBD2. V gave up 3 bases and J gave up 0 bases; unmatched junction bases: 7. The CDR3 sequence is 18 residues long. Germline values: CDR1 SEHNR, CDR2 FQNEAQ (reference sequence). Here the CDR3 reads CASSFGTSGPSSYNEQFF. CDR3 sequence (DNA): TGTGCCAGCAGCTTTGGGACTAGCGGCCCGAGCTCCTACAATGAGCAGTTCTTC.

The chain has TRBV10-3 and TRBJ1-4, with TRBD1 matching over 8 bases. Looked up from germline, CDR1 is ENHRY and CDR2 is SYGVKD. The CDR3 loop spans 12 amino acids. The junction had 4 bases not matched to a gene; V was cut back by 10 bases and J by 6 bases. In DNA form, the CDR3 reads TGTGCCACCGGGACAGGAGATGAAAAACTGTTTTTT. Protein: CATGTGDEKLFF.

The chain combines TRBV5-4 with TRBJ2-3; tentatively, D is TRBD2 (5 bases). Germline lookup yields CDR1 SGHNT and CDR2 YYREEE (reference sequence). V lost 0 bases, J lost 6 bases, and 17 bases lay in between. The length of the CDR3 is 16 residues. The CDR3 loop is CASSLAGRRGSDTQYF. The DNA for the CDR3 is TGTGCCAGCAGCTTGGCCGGCCGCCGAGGGTCTGATACGCAGTATTTT.

The J gene is TRBJ2-7, the V gene TRBV5-4; D gene ambiguous. The length of the CDR3 is 13 residues. The V and J ends lost 4 bases and 12 bases respectively, with 20 bases between them. Germline CDR1 SGHNT, CDR2 YYREEE (reference sequence). The CDR3 nucleotides read TGTGCCAGCAGCCTCGTAGGAGAGATAGATCCGTACTTC. This translates into CASSLVGEIDPYF.

The rearrangement uses TRBV7-9 and TRBJ1-2, with D possibly being TRBD1 (6 bases). Looked up from germline, CDR1 is SEHNR and CDR2 is FQNEAQ (reference sequence). With 5 bases removed from V and 1 base from J, the gap between germline ends came to 14 bases. The CDR3 is 15 residues long. For the CDR3, the DNA is TGTGCCAGCAGCGAGCGGGACACTAATAACTATGGCTACACCTTC. Its protein is CASSERDTNNYGYTF.

This clone was detected only a few times. This sequence joins TRBV19 and TRBJ1-6; D is perhaps TRBD1 (6 bases). The CDR3 has 16 residues. Per germline, CDR1 LNHDA and CDR2 SQIVND (reference sequence). Trimming removed 5 bases at V and 10 bases at J, with 21 bases between. CDR3 nucleotides: TGTGCCAGTAGTGCCATCAACTTACAGGGTGGCTCACCCCTCCACTTT. Translating gives CASSAINLQGGSPLHF.

This chain connects TRBV18 to TRBJ2-2, with D unresolved. The CDR3 is 13 residues long. Looked up from germline, CDR1 is KGHSH and CDR2 is LQKENI. The germline V and J ends were trimmed by 3 bases and 3 bases, with 5 bases remaining between them. CDR3 DNA sequence: TGTGCCAGCTCACCGGGTCACACCGGGGAGCTGTTTTTT. Translation: CASSPGHTGELFF.

J is TRBJ2-1 and V is TRBV15; D gene ambiguous. Looked up from germline, CDR1 is LNHNV and CDR2 is YYDKDF (reference sequence). CDR3 size: 14 residues. Trimming took 1 base from V and 8 from J, leaving 12 bases between them. The CDR3 DNA follows: TGTGCCACCAGCAGAGTGGAAGGGATACATGAGCAGTTCTTC. Protein product: CATSRVEGIHEQFF.

This clone was detected a few times. The chain is built from TRBV7-8 and TRBJ1-1; no definite D call. V gave up 5 bases and J gave up 1 base, with 20 bases separating them. Germline V CDR1 and CDR2: SGHVS, FQNEAQ. There are 17 residues in the CDR3. The CDR3 nucleotides are TGTGCCAGCAGCCCGTTTCGGGTCGCCCAAAGGAACACTGAAGCTTTCTTT. Residues: CASSPFRVAQRNTEAFF.

The chain combines TRBV10-2 with TRBJ2-5; the D is unclear. Trimming took 1 base from V and 5 from J, leaving 5 bases between them. This CDR3 region has 12 residues. Per germline, CDR1 WSHSY and CDR2 SAAADI. The CDR3 DNA follows: TGCGCCAGCAGTGAGTTTGGTGAGACCCAGTACTTC. Its protein is CASSEFGETQYF.

This sequence joins TRBV10-2 and TRBJ2-5, with D possibly TRBD2 on 5 matching bases. The germline V and J ends were trimmed by 3 bases and 4 bases, with 9 bases remaining between them. CDR1 and CDR2 (germline): WSHSY, SAAADI. This CDR3 spans 13 amino acids. The CDR3 protein is CASSEWERETQYF. CDR3 bases: TGCGCCAGCAGTGAATGGGAGAGAGAGACCCAGTACTTC.

The genes are TRBV7-8 and TRBJ1-2; 11 bases agree with TRBD1. Germline V lookup: CDR1 SGHVS, CDR2 FQNEAQ. With V trimmed by 5 bases and J by 7 bases, 6 bases remained unmatched. The CDR3 loop spans 14 amino acids. DNA of the CDR3: TGTGCCAGCAGCGCCGGACAGGGGGCGTTTGGCTACACCTTC. Translating gives CASSAGQGAFGYTF.

The CDR3 bases are TGTGCCAGCAGTTTCCAGTCGGTATACGAGCAGTACTTC. Translated: CASSFQSVYEQYF. The rearrangement uses TRBV2 and TRBJ2-7; D is unresolved. Trimming took 5 bases from V and 4 from J, leaving 12 bases between them. The CDR3 has 13 residues. In germline, CDR1 is SNHLY, CDR2 FYNNEI.

The gene calls are TRBV6-6 and TRBJ2-7; D may be TRBD2 (6 bases). The CDR3 consists of 14 residues. Deletions cut 6 bases from V and 0 bases from J, with 12 bases between. The germline CDR1 and CDR2 sequences are MNHNY and SVGAGI (reference sequence). CDR3 amino acids: CASRDYLSSYEQYF. CDR3 DNA sequence: TGTGCCAGCAGGGACTACCTCAGCTCCTACGAGCAGTACTTC.

This clone was picked up one time. The chain is built from TRBV7-8 and TRBJ2-7; no reliable D call. V was clipped by 0 bases and J by 6 bases, with 12 bases between them. Germline assignment: CDR1 SGHVS and CDR2 FQNEAQ. The CDR3 is 14 amino acids. This chain's CDR3 is CASSLALGKSEQYF. CDR3 coding DNA: TGTGCCAGCAGCTTAGCGCTGGGCAAATCCGAGCAGTACTTC.

V gene TRBV5-1 combines with J gene TRBJ1-2, with D uncertain. CDR1 and CDR2 from the germline V gene are SGHRS and YFSETQ. Trimming stripped 0 bases from V and 4 bases from J, with 13 bases between. This CDR3 has 15 amino acids. CDR3 bases: TGCGCCAGCAGCTTGGCCGGGAGAGAACTCTATGGCTACACCTTC. It translates to CASSLAGRELYGYTF.

V usage is TRBV7-9 and J usage is TRBJ1-1; tentative D call: TRBD1 (6 bases). Germline-derived CDR1 and CDR2 are SEHNR and FQNEAQ (reference sequence). V was pared by 0 bases and J by 1 base, with 9 bases between. The CDR3 extends over 15 amino acids. CDR3 nucleotide sequence: TGTGCCAGCAGCTTAGCAAGGGGGGGGAACACTGAAGCTTTCTTT. Translated: CASSLARGGNTEAFF.

The table lists this clone with a count of one. The chain carries TRBV18 and TRBJ1-1; 7 nucleotides align to TRBD1. Per germline, CDR1 KGHSH and CDR2 LQKENI. This CDR3 region has 13 residues. The trim removed 8 bases at V and 4 bases at J, leaving 7 bases unmatched. The CDR3 nucleotides are TGTGCCAGCCGAACAGGGGTATCCACTGAAGCTTTCTTT. Its translation is CASRTGVSTEAFF.

The chain joins TRBV7-9 to TRBJ1-3; TRBD1 matches 8 bases. CDR1 is SEHNR and CDR2 is FQNEAQ in the germline V gene (reference sequence). V gave up 5 bases and J gave up 4 bases; unmatched junction bases: 7. This CDR3 region has 15 residues. CDR3 sequence (DNA): TGTGCCAGCAGCCCGACAGGGGCGGCAGGAAACACCATATATTTT. It is translated as CASSPTGAAGNTIYF.

The V and J genes are TRBV7-8 and TRBJ1-5, with 8 bases lining up with TRBD1. With V trimmed by 4 bases and J by 5 bases, 7 bases remained unmatched. This CDR3 is 15 amino acids long. CDR1 is SGHVS, CDR2 FQNEAQ, per germline. The CDR3 protein is CASSSDDRGDQPQHF. DNA for the CDR3: TGTGCCAGCAGCTCAGACGACAGGGGAGATCAGCCCCAGCATTTT.

V usage is TRBV14 and J usage is TRBJ2-2; TRBD1 is a possible D gene (6 bases). CDR3 size: 13 residues. Germline V gene data show CDR1 as SGHDN and CDR2 as FVKESK. V lost 7 bases and J lost 4, with 10 bases in between. The CDR3 sequence is CASTGVSTGELFF. Here the CDR3 DNA reads TGTGCCAGCACAGGGGTCTCCACCGGGGAGCTGTTTTTT.

V gene TRBV12-5 combines with J gene TRBJ2-5; possibly TRBD1 for D (6 bases). Germline V gene sequence: CDR1 LGHNT, CDR2 FRNRAP. V shed 1 base and J shed 1 base, with 10 bases lying between them. The CDR3 length is 15 residues. The CDR3 reads CASGLGTVLQETQYF. The DNA for the CDR3 is TGTGCTAGTGGTTTGGGGACAGTCCTCCAAGAGACCCAGTACTTC.

Only a few counts were recorded for this clone. The CDR3 region is CASSRADSNQPQHF. CDR3 nucleotides: TGTGCCAGCAGCCGCGCGGACAGCAATCAGCCCCAGCATTTT. This chain connects TRBV7-7 to TRBJ1-5, with D unresolved. The CDR3 runs 14 residues. The ends were cut back, 5 bases at V and 1 base at J, with 9 bases in the middle. Looked up from germline, CDR1 is SSHAT and CDR2 is FNYEAQ (reference sequence).

This clone appeared once. CDR3 nucleotides: TGCGCCAGCAGTGAGGATCTTAACTATGGCTACACCTTC. Translating it yields CASSEDLNYGYTF. This sequence joins TRBV10-1 and TRBJ1-2; no definite D call. The CDR3 contains 13 residues. V lost 2 bases, J lost 1 base, and 5 bases lay in between. Germline V gene sequence: CDR1 WNHNN, CDR2 SYGVQD (reference sequence).

The V call is TRBV6-5, the J call TRBJ1-1, with unresolved D. Trimming removed 6 bases at V and 1 base at J, with 15 bases between. The CDR3 totals 15 residues. Germline CDR1 and CDR2: MNHEY and SVGAGI. CDR3 sequence (DNA): TGTGCCAGCAGAGGCGGGGTAGGGTCGAACACTGAAGCTTTCTTT. Its translation: CASRGGVGSNTEAFF.

The V call is TRBV5-1, the J call TRBJ2-3; D remains ambiguous. CDR3 size: 13 residues. CDR1 SGHRS and CDR2 YFSETQ come from the germline V gene. Trimming pared 2 bases from V and 2 bases from J, leaving 6 bases between. As DNA, the CDR3 is TGCGCCAGCAGCTTCGGCGCCACAGATACGCAGTATTTT. This encodes CASSFGATDTQYF.

J is TRBJ1-4 and V is TRBV6-6; 8 nucleotides line up with TRBD1. CDR1 is MNHNY and CDR2 is SVGAGI in the germline V gene (reference sequence). With 5 bases clipped from V and 2 bases from J, the junction kept 10 bases outside the gene matches. This CDR3 comprises 17 residues. The CDR3 protein is CASSLAGGGSTNEKLFF. CDR3 DNA sequence: TGTGCCAGCAGTCTCGCAGGGGGCGGAAGCACTAATGAAAAACTGTTTTTT.